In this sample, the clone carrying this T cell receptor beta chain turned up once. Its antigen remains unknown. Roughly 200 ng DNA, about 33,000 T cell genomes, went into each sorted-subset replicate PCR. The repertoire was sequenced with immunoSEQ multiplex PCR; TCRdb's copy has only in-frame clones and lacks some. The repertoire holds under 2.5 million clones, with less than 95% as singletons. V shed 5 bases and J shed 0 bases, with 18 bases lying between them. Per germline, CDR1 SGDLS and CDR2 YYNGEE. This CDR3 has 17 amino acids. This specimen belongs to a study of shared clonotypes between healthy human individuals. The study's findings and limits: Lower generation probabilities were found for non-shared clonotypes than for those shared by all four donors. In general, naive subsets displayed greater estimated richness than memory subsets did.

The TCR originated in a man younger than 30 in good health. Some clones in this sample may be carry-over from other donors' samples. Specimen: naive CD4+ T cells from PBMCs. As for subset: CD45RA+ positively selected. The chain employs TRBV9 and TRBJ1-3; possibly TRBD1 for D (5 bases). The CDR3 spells CASSPELGHLSGNTIYF. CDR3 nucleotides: TGTGCCAGCAGTCCTGAACTCGGACACCTCTCTGGAAACACCATATATTTT.